The 10 T cell receptor beta chains below all came from one sample that was sequenced in a study of T cell responses to AZD1222 COVID-19 vaccine. Profiling relied on immunoSEQ multiplex PCR, and the TCRdb table lists in-frame clones only, not all of them. The sample consists of about 100,000 clones, 87% of them appearing once. The sequences come from peripheral blood, collected on day 0 of MenACWY control vaccination. The receptors derive from an adult in good health.

This chain joins TRBV6-6 and TRBJ2-5; the match to TRBD1 covers 12 bases. The CDR3 is made up of 17 amino acids. V lost 5 bases to trimming and J lost 4 bases; unmatched junction nucleotides: 11. Per the germline V gene, CDR1 is MNHNY and CDR2 is SVGAGI (reference sequence). DNA of the CDR3: TGTGCCAGCAGTCCCTCCGGGACAGGGGGCACGATAGAGACCCAGTACTTC. This gives the protein CASSPSGTGGTIETQYF.

This clone was counted a few times. The V call is TRBV5-1, the J call TRBJ2-3; 10 bases map to TRBD2. The V gene end was trimmed by 5 bases and the J gene end by 0 bases; junction bases not matched to a gene: 3. Per the germline V gene, CDR1 is SGHRS and CDR2 is YFSETQ. The CDR3 runs to 15 residues. The CDR3 coding sequence is TGCGCCAGCAGGTTACTAGCGGGAAGCACAGATACGCAGTATTTT. This translates into CASRLLAGSTDTQYF. The complete variable domain, with remaining parts taken from reference TRBV5-1 and TRBJ2-3, reads KAGVTQTPRYLIKTRGQQVTLSCSPISGHRSVSWYQQTPGQGLQFLFEYFSETQRNKGNFPGRFSGRQFSNSRSEMNVSTLELGDSALYLCASRLLAGSTDTQYFGPGTRLTVL.

The V gene is TRBV2, the J gene TRBJ1-6; D uncertain. Trimming took 5 bases from V and 4 from J, leaving 3 bases between them. From germline, CDR1 is SNHLY and CDR2 FYNNEI. The CDR3 is made up of 12 amino acids. CDR3 region: CASSIYNSPLHF. CDR3 in DNA: TGTGCCAGCAGTATATATAATTCACCCCTCCACTTT. Based on the CDR3 plus reference TRBV2 and TRBJ1-6, the full variable domain is EPEVTQTPSHQVTQMGQEVILRCVPISNHLYFYWYRQILGQKVEFLVSFYNNEISEKSEIFDDQFSVERPDGSNFTLKIRSTKLEDSAMYFCASSIYNSPLHFGNGTRLTVT.

V and J are TRBV7-9 and TRBJ2-1; 11 nucleotides align to TRBD2. CDR3 length equals 15 residues. V shed 5 bases and J 2 bases; nucleotides not matched to a gene: 2. In germline, CDR1 is SEHNR, CDR2 FQNEAQ (reference sequence). The DNA for the CDR3 is TGTGCCAGCAGCCGGGGACTAGCGGCCTACAATGAGCAGTTCTTC. It is translated as CASSRGLAAYNEQFF. The full variable domain, in which reference TRBV7-9 and TRBJ2-1 provide the parts outside the CDR3, is DTGVSQNPRHKITKRGQNVTFRCDPISEHNRLYWYRQTLGQGPEFLTYFQNEAQLEKSRLLSDRFSAERPKGSFSTLEIQRTEQGDSAMYLCASSRGLAAYNEQFFGPGTRLTVL.

V and J are TRBV20-1 and TRBJ2-1; D is ambiguous. The germline V gene encodes CDR1 DFQATT and CDR2 SNEGSKA (reference sequence). Trimming pared 3 bases from V and 2 bases from J, leaving 5 bases between. The CDR3 is made up of 12 amino acids. In nucleotides, the CDR3 is TGCAGTGCTAGTGAGGCCTACAATGAGCAGTTCTTC. Translating it yields CSASEAYNEQFF.

The chain is built from TRBV2 and TRBJ1-4, with 8 bases that match TRBD1. Per the germline V gene, CDR1 is SNHLY and CDR2 is FYNNEI. J lost 8 bases, V lost 7 bases, and 9 bases had no gene match. There are 14 residues in the CDR3. The CDR3 loop is CASKEGSGGEKLFF. The CDR3 DNA is TGTGCCAGCAAAGAAGGTTCAGGGGGCGAAAAACTGTTTTTT. Using reference TRBV2 and TRBJ1-4 for the parts outside the CDR3, the full variable domain is EPEVTQTPSHQVTQMGQEVILRCVPISNHLYFYWYRQILGQKVEFLVSFYNNEISEKSEIFDDQFSVERPDGSNFTLKIRSTKLEDSAMYFCASKEGSGGEKLFFGSGTQLSVL.

This sequence joins TRBV28 and TRBJ1-5, with D possibly TRBD1 on 5 matching bases. The CDR3 is made up of 12 amino acids. Trimming removed 8 bases from V and 6 bases from J, with 11 bases in between. Germline CDR1 is MDHEN and CDR2 is SYDVKM. In DNA form, the CDR3 reads TGTGCCAGCGTGGGGGTTTCTCAGCCCCAGCATTTT. This sequence encodes CASVGVSQPQHF. Looking up the rest from reference TRBV28 and TRBJ1-5 gives the full variable domain: DVKVTQSSRYLVKRTGEKVFLECVQDMDHENMFWYRQDPGLGLRLIYFSYDVKMKEKGDIPEGYSVSREKKERFSLILESASTNQTSMYLCASVGVSQPQHFGDGTRLSIL.

This clone has a single count. The genes are TRBV6-1 and TRBJ1-2; the D is unclear. The CDR3 length is 16 residues. Germline CDR1 MNHNS, CDR2 SASEGT. V shed 1 base and J shed 6 bases, with 18 bases lying between them. CDR3 residues: CASSEDVAREVDGYTF. CDR3 coding DNA: TGTGCCAGCAGTGAAGATGTCGCAAGGGAAGTTGATGGCTACACCTTC.

The rearrangement joins TRBV9 to TRBJ2-5; D is perhaps TRBD2 (7 bases). The CDR3 spans 14 residues. Per germline, CDR1 SGDLS and CDR2 YYNGEE. The V and J ends lost 0 bases and 5 bases respectively, with 11 bases between them. The chain's CDR3 is CASSVGGGQETQYF. Here the CDR3 DNA reads TGTGCCAGCAGCGTAGGCGGGGGCCAGGAGACCCAGTACTTC.

V usage is TRBV9 and J usage is TRBJ1-1; D call uncertain. The germline V and J ends were trimmed by 3 bases and 5 bases, with 11 bases remaining between them. This CDR3 region has 13 residues. CDR1 is SGDLS, CDR2 YYNGEE, per germline. The CDR3 DNA reads TGTGCCAGCAGCGGTACGACGGGGACTGAAGCTTTCTTT. It is translated as CASSGTTGTEAFF.